The 22 T cell receptor beta chains in this list originate from one sample, sequenced in a study of CD8+ T cells in alopecia areata. Treatment in this sample: oral pan-JAK inhibitor, 5-10 mg twice daily. As the sequencing template, cDNA was produced by extracting RNA and reverse transcribing it. Profiled with immunoSEQ multiplex PCR; TCRdb holds only in-frame clones, not every one. The table has under 250,000 clones, more than 60% seen once. This material consisted of CD4+ T cells sorted from blood, taken at approximately week 42, from a patient treated with tofacitinib. The origin of the receptors is a human donor with alopecia areata.

This chain joins TRBV27 and TRBJ1-5; D possibly corresponds to TRBD1 (5 bases). The CDR3 is 15 residues long. V was cut by 8 bases and J by 0 bases, with 14 bases left in between. In germline, CDR1 is MNHEY, CDR2 SMNVEV (reference sequence). CDR3 sequence: CASGGGAHSNQPQHF. The CDR3, as DNA: TGTGCCAGCGGGGGGGGAGCCCATAGCAATCAGCCCCAGCATTTT.

The V call is TRBV14, the J call TRBJ2-7; D is possibly TRBD1 (6 bases). Trimming took off 4 bases at V and 2 bases at J, with 12 bases between the two ends. Germline assignment: CDR1 SGHDN and CDR2 FVKESK. The CDR3 consists of 14 residues. The CDR3 region is CASSPRTVTYEQYF. The CDR3 DNA is TGTGCCAGCAGCCCTCGGACAGTAACCTACGAGCAGTACTTC.

The rearrangement joins TRBV14 to TRBJ2-7; D is unresolved. Trimming took 1 base from V and 0 from J, leaving 7 bases between them. This CDR3 spans 14 amino acids. Germline V lookup: CDR1 SGHDN, CDR2 FVKESK. CDR3 DNA sequence: TGTGCCAGCAGCCAAGGTCTCCCCTCCTACGAGCAGTACTTC. Translating it yields CASSQGLPSYEQYF.

The chain recombines TRBV6-1 with TRBJ2-1, with D perhaps given as TRBD1 or TRBD2 (6 bases each). Germline CDR1 reads MNHNS; CDR2 reads SASEGT. V dropped 0 bases and J dropped 10 bases, with 13 bases sitting between them. The CDR3 has 14 amino acids. The CDR3: CASSEAGGRQEQFF. The CDR3 DNA follows: TGTGCCAGCAGTGAAGCAGGGGGGCGCCAGGAGCAGTTCTTC.

The chain joins TRBV7-9 to TRBJ2-1, with a weak D call TRBD2 (5 bases). Trimming removed 3 bases from V and 4 bases from J, with 13 bases in between. Germline lookup yields CDR1 SEHNR and CDR2 FQNEAQ (reference sequence). The CDR3 extends over 15 amino acids. CDR3 in amino acids: CASSFSLAQYNEQFF. The CDR3 coding sequence is TGTGCCAGCAGCTTTTCGCTAGCTCAGTACAATGAGCAGTTCTTC.

This clone was counted a single time. The chain is built from TRBV11-2 and TRBJ1-1, with D perhaps matching TRBD1 (6 bases). Germline V gene data show CDR1 as SGHAT and CDR2 as FQNNGV. V was shortened by 5 bases and J by 0 bases, with 13 bases between the two germline ends. CDR3 length equals 15 residues. CDR3 sequence: CASSRPTGMNTEAFF. The CDR3 region has the DNA TGTGCCAGCAGCCGACCGACAGGAATGAACACTGAAGCTTTCTTT.

The chain couples TRBV29-1 to TRBJ1-2; 8 nucleotides match TRBD1. The CDR3 loop spans 15 amino acids. Per the germline V gene, CDR1 is SQVTM and CDR2 is ANQGSEA. Trimming removed 2 bases from V and 0 bases from J; junction bases left unmatched: 5. The CDR3 sequence: CSVERQGRSNYGYTF. DNA of the CDR3: TGCAGCGTTGAAAGACAGGGGCGATCTAACTATGGCTACACCTTC. The entire variable domain, with the rest obtained from reference TRBV29-1 and TRBJ1-2, is as follows: SAVISQKPSRDICQRGTSLTIQCQVDSQVTMMFWYRQQPGQSLTLIATANQGSEATYESGFVIDKFPISRPNLTFSTLTVSNMSPEDSSIYLCSVERQGRSNYGYTFGSGTRLTVV.

This sequence joins TRBV7-9 and TRBJ2-3, with a weak D call TRBD1 (6 bases). There are 16 residues in the CDR3. CDR1 is SEHNR, CDR2 FQNEAQ, per germline (reference sequence). V was trimmed by 5 bases and J by 3 bases, leaving 18 bases between them. Here the CDR3 DNA reads TGTGCCAGCAGCCCACTCACAGGGTTTAGGACAGATACGCAGTATTTT. Translated, it gives CASSPLTGFRTDTQYF.

This clone was observed a few times. This chain uses TRBV7-2 with TRBJ2-5; 7 positions match TRBD2. Germline loops: CDR1 SGHTA, CDR2 FQGNSA. Unmatched junction bases numbered 4, after V lost 4 bases and J lost 2 bases. The CDR3 sequence is 14 residues long. The CDR3 reads CASSSGAGQETQYF. The CDR3 nucleotides read TGTGCCAGCAGCTCTGGAGCGGGACAAGAGACCCAGTACTTC.

The V gene is TRBV28, the J gene TRBJ2-4; D not resolved. The CDR3 runs to 11 residues. V was trimmed by 4 bases and J by 6 bases, leaving 4 bases between them. Per germline, CDR1 MDHEN and CDR2 SYDVKM. Here the CDR3 DNA reads TGTGCCAGCAGTTATCTAAACATTCAGTACTTC. Residues: CASSYLNIQYF.

This clone was seen more than once but under ten times. This chain joins TRBV5-4 and TRBJ2-5, with TRBD1 identical over 9 bases. The junction had 0 bases not matched to a gene; V was cut back by 0 bases and J by 3 bases. The CDR3 runs to 14 residues. Germline assignment: CDR1 SGHNT and CDR2 YYREEE (reference sequence). CDR3 DNA: TGTGCCAGCAGCTTGGGGACAGGGGAAGAGACCCAGTACTTC. Amino acid sequence: CASSLGTGEETQYF.

The rearrangement joins TRBV28 to TRBJ1-2, with TRBD1 as a possible D gene (5 bases). Trimming took off 7 bases at V and 2 bases at J, with 14 bases between the two ends. Germline CDR1 MDHEN, CDR2 SYDVKM. The CDR3 is 14 amino acids. As DNA, the CDR3 is TGTGCCAGCATGTGGGGGACCGGGAACTATGGCTACACCTTC. Protein sequence: CASMWGTGNYGYTF.

V gene TRBV7-2 combines with J gene TRBJ2-3; D uncertain. Trimming pared 3 bases from V and 6 bases from J, leaving 7 bases between. Germline V CDR1 and CDR2: SGHTA, FQGNSA. This CDR3 is built from 12 residues. CDR3 sequence (DNA): TGTGCCAGCAGCTTGGGTTGGGATACGCAGTATTTT. Amino acids: CASSLGWDTQYF.

The rearrangement uses TRBV5-5 and TRBJ1-1; tentatively, D is TRBD1 (5 bases). This CDR3 region has 13 residues. Trimming pared 1 base from V and 3 bases from J, leaving 7 bases between. Germline CDR1 SGHKS, CDR2 YYEKEE (reference sequence). CDR3 nucleotide sequence: TGTGCCAGCAGCTTGCAGGGTGACACTGAAGCTTTCTTT. Its translation is CASSLQGDTEAFF. The entire variable domain, with the rest obtained from reference TRBV5-5 and TRBJ1-1, is as follows: DAGVTQSPTHLIKTRGQQVTLRCSPISGHKSVSWYQQVLGQGPQFIFQYYEKEERGRGNFPDRFSARQFPNYSSELNVNALLLGDSALYLCASSLQGDTEAFFGQGTRLTVV.

This clone was recorded a few times. The genes are TRBV5-6 and TRBJ2-1; TRBD1 matches 8 bases. Germline-derived CDR1 and CDR2 are SGHDT and YYEEEE. V was pared by 5 bases and J by 4 bases, with 8 bases of the junction left unmatched. This CDR3 is 15 amino acids long. DNA of the CDR3: TGTGCCAGCAGAAGACAGGGGCGAGGTTACAATGAGCAGTTCTTC. This gives the protein CASRRQGRGYNEQFF. Full variable domain (missing parts from reference TRBV5-6 and TRBJ2-1): DAGVTQSPTHLIKTRGQQVTLRCSPKSGHDTVSWYQQALGQGPQFIFQYYEEEERQRGNFPDRFSGHQFPNYSSELNVNALLLGDSALYLCASRRQGRGYNEQFFGPGTRLTVL.

The V gene is TRBV7-8, the J gene TRBJ1-5, with 10 bases identical to TRBD1. The CDR3 is 18 residues long. The trim removed 3 bases at V and 0 bases at J, leaving 8 bases unmatched. Germline CDR1 and CDR2: SGHVS and FQNEAQ. The CDR3 is CASSLHRGQGHSNQPQHF. The DNA for the CDR3 is TGTGCCAGCAGCTTGCATAGGGGACAGGGGCATAGCAATCAGCCCCAGCATTTT.

This clone was seen a few times. The gene calls are TRBV15 and TRBJ1-2; unclear D gene. The CDR3 runs to 15 residues. Trimming removed 4 bases at V and 2 bases at J, with 14 bases between. Germline CDR1 and CDR2: LNHNV and YYDKDF (reference sequence). The CDR3 DNA follows: TGTGCCACCAGCACACCGACCGATCTAAACTATGGCTACACCTTC. Amino acids: CATSTPTDLNYGYTF.

V is TRBV11-1 and J is TRBJ2-3, with TRBD1 matching 10 bases. Germline lookup yields CDR1 SGHAT and CDR2 FQDESV (reference sequence). Unmatched junction bases numbered 5, after V lost 5 bases and J lost 6 bases. The CDR3 runs 14 residues. CDR3 region: CASSPGQGEDTQYF. In nucleotides, the CDR3 is TGTGCCAGCAGCCCCGGACAGGGGGAGGATACGCAGTATTTT.

V and J are TRBV27 and TRBJ1-5; D might be TRBD1 (5 bases). Trimming cost V 5 bases and J 5 bases, with 10 bases left between them. Per the germline V gene, CDR1 is MNHEY and CDR2 is SMNVEV (reference sequence). The CDR3 runs to 13 residues. The CDR3 DNA sequence: TGTGCCAGCAGTCAGAGGGGAGATCAGCCCCAGCATTTT. This encodes CASSQRGDQPQHF.

The gene calls are TRBV4-3 and TRBJ2-3; the match to TRBD1 covers 7 bases. This CDR3 spans 14 amino acids. V was pared by 2 bases and J by 8 bases, with 7 bases of the junction left unmatched. Germline values: CDR1 LGHNA, CDR2 YSLEER. The CDR3 protein is CASSQSGTALTQYF. The CDR3 DNA reads TGCGCCAGCAGCCAATCCGGGACAGCCCTTACGCAGTATTTT.

V usage is TRBV6-5 and J usage is TRBJ2-7; the D gene could be TRBD1 or TRBD2 (5 bases each). Looked up from germline, CDR1 is MNHEY and CDR2 is SVGAGI. V lost 6 bases, J lost 2 bases, and 17 bases lay in between. CDR3 length: 15 residues. In DNA form, the CDR3 reads TGTGCCAGCAGCACCACCGGGACGGCGACCTACGAGCAGTACTTC. Amino acid sequence: CASSTTGTATYEQYF.

This clone was recorded many times. This chain joins TRBV6-6 and TRBJ2-3; possible D gene TRBD1, 5 bases. V was trimmed by 7 bases and J by 0 bases, leaving 11 bases between them. The CDR3 is 14 residues long. Looked up from germline, CDR1 is MNHNY and CDR2 is SVGAGI (reference sequence). CDR3 region: CASKQGTSTDTQYF. CDR3 nucleotide sequence: TGTGCCAGCAAGCAGGGAACTAGCACAGATACGCAGTATTTT.